This T cell receptor beta chain originates from a study of shared clonotypes between healthy human individuals. The wider study: The plates for each donor numbered three CD4 naive, three CD4 memory, two CD8 naive and one CD8 memory.

The assay ran at deep level. An approximately 220 ng quantity of DNA, 30,000 to 35,000 T cell genomes, went into the sorted-subset replicate PCRs. TCRdb's table, derived via immunoSEQ multiplex PCR, lists solely in-frame clones and lacks some. The sample lists about 2 million clones, 85% to 95% occurring once. Whole-study findings and limits: Several donors held about 4.5% of naive CD4 clonotypes in common.

For this clone: What it binds is not known.

The receptor comes from a man aged 18 to 30 in good health. The specimen sequenced was naive CD4+ T cells sorted from blood. The subset here: CD45RA+ positively selected.

Written as DNA, the CDR3 is TGTGCCAGCAGACTGGGACAGTGGGACCAAGAGACCCAGTACTTC. Its protein is CASRLGQWDQETQYF. The chain has TRBV2 and TRBJ2-5; 7 bases are a match to TRBD1. The germline CDR1 and CDR2 sequences are SNHLY and FYNNEI. J was trimmed by 0 bases and V by 6 bases; bases with no gene match: 7. This CDR3 has 15 amino acids.